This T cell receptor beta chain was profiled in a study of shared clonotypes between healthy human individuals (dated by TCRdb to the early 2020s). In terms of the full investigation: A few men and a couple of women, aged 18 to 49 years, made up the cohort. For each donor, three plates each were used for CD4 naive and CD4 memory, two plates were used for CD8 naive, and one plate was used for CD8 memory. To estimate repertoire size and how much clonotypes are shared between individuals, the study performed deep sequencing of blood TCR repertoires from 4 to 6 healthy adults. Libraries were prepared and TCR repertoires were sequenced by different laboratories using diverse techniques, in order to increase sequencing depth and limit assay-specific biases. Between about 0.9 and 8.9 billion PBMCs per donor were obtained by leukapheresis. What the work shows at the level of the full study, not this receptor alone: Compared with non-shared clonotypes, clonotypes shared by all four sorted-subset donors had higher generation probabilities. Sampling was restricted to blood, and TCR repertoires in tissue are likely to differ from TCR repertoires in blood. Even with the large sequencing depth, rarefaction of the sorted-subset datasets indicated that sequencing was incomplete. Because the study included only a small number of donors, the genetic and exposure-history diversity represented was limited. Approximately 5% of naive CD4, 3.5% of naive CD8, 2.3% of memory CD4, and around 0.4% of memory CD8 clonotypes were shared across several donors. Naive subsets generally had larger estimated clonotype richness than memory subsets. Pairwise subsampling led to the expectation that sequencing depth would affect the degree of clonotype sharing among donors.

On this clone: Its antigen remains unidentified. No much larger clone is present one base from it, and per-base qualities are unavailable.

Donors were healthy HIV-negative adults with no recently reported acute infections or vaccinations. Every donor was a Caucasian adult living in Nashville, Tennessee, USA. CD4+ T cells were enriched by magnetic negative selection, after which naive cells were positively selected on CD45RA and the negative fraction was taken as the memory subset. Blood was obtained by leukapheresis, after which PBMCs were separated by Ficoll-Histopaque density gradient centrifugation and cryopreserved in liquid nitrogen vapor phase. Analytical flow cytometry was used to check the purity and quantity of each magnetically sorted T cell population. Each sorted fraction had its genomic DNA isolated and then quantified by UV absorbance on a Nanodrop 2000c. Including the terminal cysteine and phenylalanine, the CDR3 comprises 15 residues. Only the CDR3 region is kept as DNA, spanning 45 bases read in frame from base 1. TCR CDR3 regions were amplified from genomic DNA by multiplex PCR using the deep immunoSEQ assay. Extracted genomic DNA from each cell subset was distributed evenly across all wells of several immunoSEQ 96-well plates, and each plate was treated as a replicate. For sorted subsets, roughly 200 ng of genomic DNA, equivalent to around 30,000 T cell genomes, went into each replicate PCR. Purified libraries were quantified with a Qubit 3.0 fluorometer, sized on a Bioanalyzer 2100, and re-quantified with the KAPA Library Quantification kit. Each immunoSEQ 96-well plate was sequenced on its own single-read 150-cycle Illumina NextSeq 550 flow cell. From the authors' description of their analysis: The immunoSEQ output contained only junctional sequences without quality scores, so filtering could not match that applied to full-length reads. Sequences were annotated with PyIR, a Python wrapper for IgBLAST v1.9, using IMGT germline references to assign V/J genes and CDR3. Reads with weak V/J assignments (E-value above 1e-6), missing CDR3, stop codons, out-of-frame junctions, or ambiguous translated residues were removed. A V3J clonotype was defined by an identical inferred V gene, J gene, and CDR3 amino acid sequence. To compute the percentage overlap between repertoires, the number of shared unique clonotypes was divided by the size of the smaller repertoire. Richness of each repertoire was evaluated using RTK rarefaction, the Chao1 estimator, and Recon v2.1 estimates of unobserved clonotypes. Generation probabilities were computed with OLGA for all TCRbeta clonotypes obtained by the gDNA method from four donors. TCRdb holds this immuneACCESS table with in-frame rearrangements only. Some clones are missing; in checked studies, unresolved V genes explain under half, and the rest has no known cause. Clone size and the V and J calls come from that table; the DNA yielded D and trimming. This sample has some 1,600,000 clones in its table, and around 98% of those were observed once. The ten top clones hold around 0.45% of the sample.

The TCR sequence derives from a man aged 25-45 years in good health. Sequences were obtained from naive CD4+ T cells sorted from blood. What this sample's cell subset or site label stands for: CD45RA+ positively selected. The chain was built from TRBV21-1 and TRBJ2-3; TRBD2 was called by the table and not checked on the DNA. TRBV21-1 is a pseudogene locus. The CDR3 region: CASSQGLADQDTQYF. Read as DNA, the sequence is TGTGCCAGCAGCCAAGGTCTAGCCGATCAGGATACGCAGTATTTT.